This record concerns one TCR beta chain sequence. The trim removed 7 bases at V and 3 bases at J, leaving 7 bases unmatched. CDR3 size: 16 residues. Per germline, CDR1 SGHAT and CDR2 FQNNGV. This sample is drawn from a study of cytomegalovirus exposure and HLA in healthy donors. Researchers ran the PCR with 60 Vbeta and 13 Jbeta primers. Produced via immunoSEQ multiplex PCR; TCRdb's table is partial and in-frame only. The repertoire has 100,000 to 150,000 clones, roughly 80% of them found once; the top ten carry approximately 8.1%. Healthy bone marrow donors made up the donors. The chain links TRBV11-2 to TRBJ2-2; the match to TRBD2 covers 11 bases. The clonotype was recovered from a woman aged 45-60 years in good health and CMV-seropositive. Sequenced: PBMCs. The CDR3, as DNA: TGTGCCAGCACCCCGGGACTAGCGGTCGACACCGGGGAGCTGTTTTTT. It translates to CASTPGLAVDTGELFF.